The clone carrying this T cell receptor (beta chain) has only a few counts. The CDR3 runs to 13 residues. Germline loops: CDR1 SQVTM, CDR2 ANQGSEA. The V gene end was trimmed by 6 bases and the J gene end by 7 bases; junction bases not matched to a gene: 9. This record belongs to a study of cytomegalovirus exposure and HLA in healthy donors. Sequencing used immunoSEQ multiplex PCR; TCRdb keeps in-frame clones, though not all of them. Of 150,000 to 170,000 clones in the sample, approximately 86% were seen once. This TCR came from a man aged 18 to 29 in good health and CMV-seropositive. Input material: PBMCs. J is TRBJ1-5 and V is TRBV29-1, with 7 bases that match TRBD1. DNA of the CDR3: TGCAGCGTGCCCACAGGGGCAGGCCAGCCCCAGCATTTT. It codes for CSVPTGAGQPQHF.